The 2 T cell receptor beta chains listed next were all sequenced from one sample in a study of breast tumors, draining lymph nodes, adjacent tissues. Axillary draining lymph nodes of breast cancer patients supplied the node samples. TCRdb independently ran MiXCR on the multiplex PCR reads; one entry per CDR3 protein. The sample lists 150,000 to 200,000 distinct CDR3 sequences, roughly 30% occurring once. Sequenced sample: axillary lymph node tissue. These receptors came from a female donor with breast cancer. Some clones in this sample may be carry-over from other donors' samples.

This chain connects TRBV7-9 to TRBJ1-2; D not resolved. The CDR3 runs to 17 residues. V was trimmed by 3 bases and J by 8 bases, leaving 25 bases between them. Looked up from germline, CDR1 is SEHNR and CDR2 is FQNEAQ (reference sequence). The DNA for the CDR3 is TGTGCCAGCAGCTTGTTCAGTGCTAGAGAAACGATTCAAGGCTACACCTTC. It yields the protein CASSLFSARETIQGYTF. Using reference TRBV7-9 and TRBJ1-2 for the parts outside the CDR3, the full variable domain is DTGVSQNPRHKITKRGQNVTFRCDPISEHNRLYWYRQTLGQGPEFLTYFQNEAQLEKSRLLSDRFSAERPKGSFSTLEIQRTEQGDSAMYLCASSLFSARETIQGYTFGSGTRLTVV.

This clonotype has a count of ten or more. The chain couples TRBV12-3 or TRBV12-4 to TRBJ2-1; possible D gene TRBD2, 5 bases. The CDR3 consists of 15 residues. V lost 0 bases and J 4 bases, leaving 10 bases between the germline ends. This CDR3 is CASSLAGEMYNEQFF. CDR3 in DNA: TGTGCCAGCAGTTTAGCGGGAGAAATGTACAATGAGCAGTTCTTC.